This section outlines one T cell receptor beta chain sequence together with its context. The CDR3 extends over 12 amino acids. Germline CDR1 and CDR2: LNHDA and SQIVND (reference sequence). Trimming took off 9 bases at V and 4 bases at J, with 12 bases between the two ends. The sample belongs to a study of T cell responses to AZD1222 COVID-19 vaccine. Generated by immunoSEQ multiplex PCR, the TCRdb table keeps only in-frame clones and is missing some. The table has approximately 170,000 clones, approximately 95% seen once. The V and J genes are TRBV19 and TRBJ1-2; D unclear. This sequence was found in an adult in good health. This specimen consisted of peripheral blood, obtained on day 0 of AZD1222 vaccination. This CDR3 reads CASSPPSYGYTF. In DNA form, the CDR3 reads TGTGCCAGCAGTCCGCCCAGCTATGGCTACACCTTC.